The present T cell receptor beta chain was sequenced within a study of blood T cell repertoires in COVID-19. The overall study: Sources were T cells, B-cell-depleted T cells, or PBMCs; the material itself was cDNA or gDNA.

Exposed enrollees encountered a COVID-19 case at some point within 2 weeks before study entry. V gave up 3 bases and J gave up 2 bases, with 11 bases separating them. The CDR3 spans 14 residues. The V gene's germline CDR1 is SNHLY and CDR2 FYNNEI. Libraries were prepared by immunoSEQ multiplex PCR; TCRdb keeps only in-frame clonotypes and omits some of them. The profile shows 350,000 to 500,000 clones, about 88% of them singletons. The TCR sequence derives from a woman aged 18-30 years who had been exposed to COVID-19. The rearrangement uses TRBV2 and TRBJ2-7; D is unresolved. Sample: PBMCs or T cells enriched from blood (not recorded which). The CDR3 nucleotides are TGTGCCAGCAGTGATTTGGGCAAAGCCTACGAGCAGTACTTC. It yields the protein CASSDLGKAYEQYF. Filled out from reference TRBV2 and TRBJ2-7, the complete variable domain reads EPEVTQTPSHQVTQMGQEVILRCVPISNHLYFYWYRQILGQKVEFLVSFYNNEISEKSEIFDDQFSVERPDGSNFTLKIRSTKLEDSAMYFCASSDLGKAYEQYFGPGTRLTVT.